The 22 T cell receptor beta chains given below trace back to one sample, sequenced in a study of cytomegalovirus exposure and HLA in healthy donors (dated by TCRdb to about 2017). The library was generated by the immunoSEQ multiplex PCR assay. The multiplex PCR relied on a mix of 60 forward primers for TCR Vbeta segments and 13 reverse primers for TCR Jbeta segments. This immuneACCESS table, as held by TCRdb, lists in-frame sequences with V and J called but not all clones. Of the missing ones, under half trace to an unresolved V gene in checked studies; the others have no known cause. Recorded for this sample are around 40,000 clones; 60% to 70% of them occurred a single time. The ten biggest clones cover around 4% of the sample. The sequencing input was PBMCs. The receptor set was obtained from a man in his forties in good health and CMV-seronegative.

V and J are TRBV4-1 and TRBJ2-1; D remains ambiguous. CDR1 and CDR2 (germline): MGHRA, YSYEKL. Trimming pared 3 bases from V and 0 bases from J, leaving 15 bases between. The CDR3 covers 17 residues. The CDR3 nucleotides read TGCGCCAGCAGCCAGACAAGAGCTCAAACCTCCTACAATGAGCAGTTCTTC. Amino acids: CASSQTRAQTSYNEQFF.

This clone was seen just once. The CDR3 bases are TGTGCCAGCAACATAGCGGGGGGTGGTATAGATACGCAGTATTTT. Translated: CASNIAGGGIDTQYF. This chain joins TRBV9 and TRBJ2-3, with 10 bases that match TRBD2. Looked up from germline, CDR1 is SGDLS and CDR2 is YYNGEE. The junction had 9 bases not matched to a gene; V was cut back by 6 bases and J by 5 bases. This CDR3 has 15 amino acids.

In this sample, this clone turned up once. The chain combines TRBV30 with TRBJ1-6, with TRBD1 identical over 8 bases. The CDR3 length is 13 residues. The V and J ends lost 8 bases and 8 bases, in that order; junction bases with no gene match: 8. In germline, CDR1 is GTSNPN, CDR2 SVGIG (reference sequence). CDR3 protein: CASRGRMDSPLHF. CDR3 coding DNA: TGTGCCAGCAGGGGGCGCATGGATTCACCCCTCCACTTT.

CDR3: CASSLDRSSGNTIYF. The CDR3 coding sequence is TGCGCCAGCAGCCTGGACAGGAGCTCTGGAAACACCATATATTTT. This rearrangement joins TRBV5-1 to TRBJ1-3, with 7 nucleotides matching TRBD1. Germline V lookup: CDR1 SGHRS, CDR2 YFSETQ. This CDR3 comprises 15 residues. J lost 0 bases, V lost 4 bases, and 4 bases had no gene match.

The CDR3 loop reads CASNSGGPSEQFF. The CDR3 DNA reads as TGCGCCAGCAACAGCGGGGGGCCTAGTGAGCAGTTCTTC. The rearrangement joins TRBV10-2 to TRBJ2-1, with 9 bases identical to TRBD2. CDR1 WSHSY and CDR2 SAAADI come from the germline V gene. CDR3 size: 13 residues. V was clipped by 7 bases and J by 9 bases; unmatched bases: 7.

The rearrangement joins TRBV18 to TRBJ2-7; possible D gene TRBD1, 6 bases. Trimming took off 0 bases at V and 4 bases at J, with 13 bases between the two ends. The CDR3 runs to 15 residues. Germline loops: CDR1 KGHSH, CDR2 LQKENI. The CDR3 is CASSPPGDRLYEQYF. The CDR3 DNA reads as TGTGCCAGCTCACCACCAGGAGACAGGCTATACGAGCAGTACTTC.

A single count supports this clone. V usage is TRBV25-1 and J usage is TRBJ2-2; 7 bases line up with TRBD1. Germline-derived CDR1 and CDR2 are MGHDK and SYGVNS. The junction had 7 bases not matched to a gene; V was cut back by 6 bases and J by 6 bases. This CDR3 has 14 residues. In nucleotides, the CDR3 is TGTGCCAGCAGATCGACAGGGCGGGCCGGGGAGCTGTTTTTT. Its protein is CASRSTGRAGELFF.

Regarding this clone: Other DNA sequences in the sample encode the same CDR3. The chain combines TRBV18 with TRBJ2-7; D unclear. V lost 0 bases and J 0 bases, leaving 3 bases between the germline ends. CDR1 is KGHSH, CDR2 LQKENI, per germline. The CDR3 is 13 amino acids. CDR3 amino acids: CASSPPSSYEQYF. CDR3 DNA sequence: TGTGCCAGCTCACCACCGAGCTCCTACGAGCAGTACTTC.

The chain employs TRBV6-5 and TRBJ1-2; D ambiguous. The CDR3 has 13 amino acids. V was shortened by 0 bases and J by 8 bases, with 10 bases between the two germline ends. From germline, CDR1 is MNHEY and CDR2 SVGAGI. The CDR3 here is CASSYSMRRGYTF. The CDR3 bases are TGTGCCAGCAGTTACTCGATGCGGAGGGGCTACACCTTC.

The chain links TRBV11-1 to TRBJ2-7, with 8 bases aligning to TRBD1. Per the germline V gene, CDR1 is SGHAT and CDR2 is FQDESV (reference sequence). Trimming at V came to 4 bases and at J to 6 bases, leaving 11 bases not matched to a gene. This CDR3 contains 15 residues. The CDR3 DNA is TGTGCCAGCAGCTCGGCTGGACAGGGCGGACGCGAGCAGTACTTC. This gives the protein CASSSAGQGGREQYF.

This clone was found a few times. The chain joins TRBV5-1 to TRBJ1-1; no definite D call. The germline V gene has CDR1 SGHRS and CDR2 YFSETQ. V lost 0 bases and J lost 7, with 16 bases in between. CDR3 length: 15 amino acids. CDR3 sequence reads: CASSLGVRLVFEAFF. CDR3 DNA: TGCGCCAGCAGCTTGGGTGTGAGACTGGTTTTTGAAGCTTTCTTT.

The chain employs TRBV7-3 and TRBJ2-5; 8 bases fit TRBD2. Germline V lookup: CDR1 SGHTA, CDR2 FQGTGA. J lost 4 bases, V lost 3 bases, and 4 bases had no gene match. The CDR3 length is 14 residues. The CDR3 DNA sequence: TGTGCCAGCAGCTTGAGTAGCGGGGCAGAGACCCAGTACTTC. Residues: CASSLSSGAETQYF.

V is TRBV6-1 and J is TRBJ2-2; no definite D call. The CDR3 is made up of 15 amino acids. Looked up from germline, CDR1 is MNHNS and CDR2 is SASEGT. V was cut by 3 bases and J by 5 bases, with 13 bases left in between. The CDR3 DNA sequence: TGTGCCAGCAGTGACTCTTCAGAAGTGACCGGGGAGCTGTTTTTT. It specifies CASSDSSEVTGELFF.

In its sample, this clone was seen once. J is TRBJ2-5 and V is TRBV7-8; TRBD2 might be the D (7 bases). CDR1 and CDR2 from the germline V gene are SGHVS and FQNEAQ. Trimming removed 5 bases from V and 6 bases from J, with 25 bases in between. The CDR3 is 17 residues long. The CDR3 is CASSNGIGGGAMKTQYF. CDR3 coding DNA: TGTGCCAGCAGCAACGGGATTGGAGGGGGGGCGATGAAGACCCAGTACTTC.

The chain has TRBV6-6 and TRBJ1-5, with unresolved D. The CDR3 spans 15 residues. The V end lost 0 bases, the J end lost 5 bases, and 11 bases lay between the germline ends. Germline CDR1 and CDR2: MNHNY and SVGAGI (reference sequence). The CDR3 bases are TGTGCCAGCAGTTACTCGATCGGGGAGGATCAGCCCCAGCATTTT. As protein: CASSYSIGEDQPQHF.

The CDR3 region is CSATGSMAAFF. DNA for the CDR3: TGCAGTGCGACAGGGTCTATGGCGGCTTTCTTT. The rearrangement links TRBV20-1 to TRBJ1-1, with TRBD1 matching over 7 bases. Trimming took 6 bases from V and 11 from J; bases not matched to a gene: 9. CDR1 and CDR2 from the germline V gene are DFQATT and SNEGSKA (reference sequence). This CDR3 comprises 11 residues.

This clone was observed a handful of times. The CDR3 nucleotides are TGTGCCAGTAGTTTTGCGGAGACCCAGTACTTC. Translating it yields CASSFAETQYF. This chain joins TRBV19 and TRBJ2-5; D remains ambiguous. Germline values: CDR1 LNHDA, CDR2 SQIVND (reference sequence). There are 11 residues in the CDR3. V lost 5 bases, J lost 5 bases, and 6 bases lay in between.

The J gene is TRBJ2-7, the V gene TRBV27, with a possible D match to TRBD2 (5 bases). V shed 2 bases and J shed 3 bases, with 8 bases lying between them. The germline V gene encodes CDR1 MNHEY and CDR2 SMNVEV (reference sequence). CDR3 length: 13 residues. The CDR3 bases are TGTGCCAGCAGTTTAGAGGCGGGCTACGAGCAGTACTTC. It is translated as CASSLEAGYEQYF.

The rearrangement joins TRBV5-4 to TRBJ1-2, with 8 bases lining up with TRBD1. The germline V gene has CDR1 SGHNT and CDR2 YYREEE (reference sequence). V dropped 2 bases and J dropped 8; count of bases not matched to a gene: 5. This CDR3 is built from 13 residues. The DNA of the CDR3 is TGTGCCAGCAGCTTCTCAGGGGGCGCGGGCTACACCTTC. This encodes CASSFSGGAGYTF. The whole variable domain, filled in from reference TRBV5-4 and TRBJ1-2, reads ETGVTQSPTHLIKTRGQQVTLRCSSQSGHNTVSWYQQALGQGPQFIFQYYREEENGRGNFPPRFSGLQFPNYSSELNVNALELDDSALYLCASSFSGGAGYTFGSGTRLTVV.

This clone was detected a few times. The V call is TRBV5-8, the J call TRBJ2-7, with TRBD2 matching over 7 bases. The germline V gene encodes CDR1 SGHTS and CDR2 YDEGEE. There are 15 residues in the CDR3. The J segment lost 3 bases and the V segment lost 0 bases, leaving 6 bases of the junction unmatched. The CDR3 loop reads CASSLEREGGYEQYF. The CDR3 coding sequence is TGTGCCAGCAGCTTGGAGCGGGAAGGTGGCTACGAGCAGTACTTC.

The chain carries TRBV9 and TRBJ2-2; TRBD1 matches 9 bases. V shed 3 bases and J 4 bases; nucleotides not matched to a gene: 7. The CDR3 consists of 16 residues. The germline CDR1 and CDR2 sequences are SGDLS and YYNGEE. The CDR3 region has the DNA TGTGCCAGCAGCGCCGGGACAGGGTGGGGCACCGGGGAGCTGTTTTTT. This encodes CASSAGTGWGTGELFF. The whole variable domain, remainder taken from reference TRBV9 and TRBJ2-2, is DSGVTQTPKHLITATGQRVTLRCSPRSGDLSVYWYQQSLDQGLQFLIQYYNGEERAKGNILERFSAQQFPDLHSELNLSSLELGDSALYFCASSAGTGWGTGELFFGEGSRLTVL.

The chain joins TRBV5-1 to TRBJ2-1, with a possible D match to TRBD2 (5 bases). This CDR3 region has 13 residues. The V end lost 0 bases, the J end lost 7 bases, and 8 bases lay between the germline ends. Germline CDR1 is SGHRS and CDR2 is YFSETQ. This CDR3 is CASSLERVNEQFF. The CDR3 nucleotides are TGCGCCAGCAGCTTGGAGAGGGTTAATGAGCAGTTCTTC.